Listed below are T cell receptor beta chains from one sample, sequenced in a study of CD8+ T cells in alopecia areata. Produced via immunoSEQ multiplex PCR; TCRdb's table is partial and in-frame only. The sample lists under 250,000 clones, 57% occurring once. The sample consisted of CD4+ T cells sorted from blood, taken at week 0. These TCRs come from a human donor with alopecia areata. The CDR3 runs from the conserved cysteine through the conserved F or W. The D gene is left open where the match is weak. Rows give clone size only sometimes, using once, few, many, or a class for an expanded clone.

J gene | D gene | V gene | clone size | CDR3 protein | CDR3 DNA
TRBJ2-7 | TRBD2 | TRBV6-6 | once | CASSMTSGRKYF | TGTGCCAGCAGTATGACTAGCGGGAGAAAGTACTTC
TRBJ2-7 | TRBD1 | TRBV28 | - | CASSFGQGLYEQYF | TGTGCCAGCAGTTTCGGACAGGGTCTCTACGAGCAGTACTTC
TRBJ2-3 | TRBD2 | TRBV29-1 | - | CSERTSGVTDTQYF | TGCAGCGAGCGGACTAGCGGGGTCACAGATACGCAGTATTTT
TRBJ2-7 | TRBD2 | TRBV7-2 | - | CASSRSGGPNEQYF | TGTGCCAGCAGTCGCTCGGGAGGGCCGAACGAGCAGTACTTC
TRBJ1-6 | - | TRBV11-1 | - | CASSFGQFLNSPLHF | TGTGCCAGCAGCTTCGGACAGTTCCTCAATTCACCCCTCCACTTT
TRBJ2-1 | - | TRBV9 | - | CASSETSSYNEQFF | TGTGCCAGCAGCGAGACTAGCTCCTACAATGAGCAGTTCTTC
TRBJ2-3 | TRBD2 | TRBV29-1 | - | CSVEKLAPTDTQYF | TGCAGCGTTGAAAAACTAGCGCCCACAGATACGCAGTATTTT
TRBJ1-1 | TRBD1 | TRBV7-9 | few | CASSIRTGMNTEAFF | TGTGCCAGCAGCATTCGGACAGGGATGAACACTGAAGCTTTCTTT
TRBJ2-3 | - | TRBV4-1 | - | CASSQAGLGTDTQYF | TGCGCCAGCAGCCAAGCGGGTCTTGGCACAGATACGCAGTATTTT
TRBJ1-5 | - | TRBV18 | - | CASSPPAAGVSNQPQHF | TGTGCCAGCTCACCACCGGCGGCAGGGGTGTCAAATCAGCCCCAGCATTTT
TRBJ2-7 | TRBD1 | TRBV10-3 | few | CAISASGTDYEQYF | TGTGCCATCAGTGCGTCCGGGACAGACTACGAGCAGTACTTC
TRBJ2-7 | TRBD2 | TRBV7-9 | - | CASSLAGGVASYEQYF | TGTGCCAGCAGCTTAGCGGGAGGGGTAGCCTCCTACGAGCAGTACTTC
TRBJ1-1 | - | TRBV4-1 | - | CASRPIGKGAFGAFF | TGCGCCAGCAGACCGATTGGAAAGGGAGCGTTTGGAGCTTTCTTT
TRBJ1-2 | - | TRBV29-1 | few | CSVGQAVGYGYTF | TGCAGCGTTGGGCAGGCGGTGGGCTATGGCTACACCTTC
TRBJ2-5 | - | TRBV11-1 | - | CASSFFQGSGEQYF | TGTGCCAGCAGCTTCTTCCAGGGGTCGGGAGAGCAGTACTTC
TRBJ2-3 | TRBD2 | TRBV15 | - | CATSRDRGGRALADTQYF | TGTGCCACCAGCAGAGATCGAGGCGGGAGGGCCTTAGCAGATACGCAGTATTTT